What follows describes a single T cell receptor beta chain. Deletions cut 6 bases from V and 7 bases from J, with 9 bases between. There are 11 residues in the CDR3. Germline CDR1 and CDR2: SNHLY and FYNNEI. The data were taken from a study of blood T cell repertoires in COVID-19. At the level of the study: Both acute and convalescent COVID-19 samples were obtained from the United States, Italy and Spain. Nucleic acid was either cDNA or gDNA, and it came from T cells, B-cell-depleted T cells, or PBMCs.

Authors' analysis steps: Amplification of reference gene primers was used by the study to estimate nucleated cell counts. Profiling relied on immunoSEQ multiplex PCR, and the TCRdb table lists in-frame clones only, not all of them. V and J calls and clone size are those listed in that table; D and trimming were worked out from the DNA. This table holds 250,000 to 350,000 clones, approximately 86% found once. The chain employs TRBV2 and TRBJ1-1, with a possible D match to TRBD1 (5 bases). Sequencing used peripheral blood. The receptor's source is a woman in her forties or fifties who had recovered from COVID-19. The CDR3, as DNA: TGTGCCAGCAGGGATACAGGTGAAGCTTTCTTT. Protein product: CASRDTGEAFF.